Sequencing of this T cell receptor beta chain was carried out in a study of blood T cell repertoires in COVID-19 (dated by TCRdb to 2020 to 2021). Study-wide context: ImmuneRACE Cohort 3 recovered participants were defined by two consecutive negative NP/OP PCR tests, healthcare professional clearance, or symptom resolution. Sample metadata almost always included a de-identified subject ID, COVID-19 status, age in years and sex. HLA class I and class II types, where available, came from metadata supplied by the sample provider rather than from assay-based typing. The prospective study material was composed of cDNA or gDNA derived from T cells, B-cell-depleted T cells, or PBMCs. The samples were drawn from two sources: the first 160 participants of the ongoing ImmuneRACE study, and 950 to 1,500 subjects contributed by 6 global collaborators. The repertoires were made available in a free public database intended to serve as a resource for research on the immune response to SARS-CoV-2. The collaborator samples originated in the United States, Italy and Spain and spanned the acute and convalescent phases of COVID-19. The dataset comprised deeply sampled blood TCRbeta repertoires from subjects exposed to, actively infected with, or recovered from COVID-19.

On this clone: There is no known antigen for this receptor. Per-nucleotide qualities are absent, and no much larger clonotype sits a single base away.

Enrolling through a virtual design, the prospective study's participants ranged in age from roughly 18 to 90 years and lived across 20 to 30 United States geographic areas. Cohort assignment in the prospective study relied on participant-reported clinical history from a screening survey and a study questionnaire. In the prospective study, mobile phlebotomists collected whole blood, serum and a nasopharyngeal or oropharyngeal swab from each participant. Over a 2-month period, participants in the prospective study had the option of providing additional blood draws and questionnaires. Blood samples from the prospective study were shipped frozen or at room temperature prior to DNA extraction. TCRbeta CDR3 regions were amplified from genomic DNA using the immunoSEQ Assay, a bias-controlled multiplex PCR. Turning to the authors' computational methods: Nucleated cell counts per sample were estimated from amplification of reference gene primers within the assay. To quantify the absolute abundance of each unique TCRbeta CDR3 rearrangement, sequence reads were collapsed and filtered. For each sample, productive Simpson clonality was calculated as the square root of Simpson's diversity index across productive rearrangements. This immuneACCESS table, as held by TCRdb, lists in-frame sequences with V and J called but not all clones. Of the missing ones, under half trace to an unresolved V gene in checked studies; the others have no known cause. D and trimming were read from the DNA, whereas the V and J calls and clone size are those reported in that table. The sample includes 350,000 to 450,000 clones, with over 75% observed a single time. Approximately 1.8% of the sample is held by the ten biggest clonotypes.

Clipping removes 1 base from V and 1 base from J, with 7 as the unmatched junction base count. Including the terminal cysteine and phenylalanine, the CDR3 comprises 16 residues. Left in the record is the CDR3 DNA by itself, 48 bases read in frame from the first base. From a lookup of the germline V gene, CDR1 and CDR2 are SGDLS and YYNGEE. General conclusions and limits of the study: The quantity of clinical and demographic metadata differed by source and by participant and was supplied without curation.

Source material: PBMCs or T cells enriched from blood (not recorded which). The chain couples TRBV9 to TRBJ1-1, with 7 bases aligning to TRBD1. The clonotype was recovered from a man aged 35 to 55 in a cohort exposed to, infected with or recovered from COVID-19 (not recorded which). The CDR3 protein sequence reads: CASSVRDRWPNTEAFF. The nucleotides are TGTGCCAGCAGCGTAAGGGACAGATGGCCGAACACTGAAGCTTTCTTT.